This TCR beta chain appears in the sequencing data of a study of control samples from healthy donors and cancer patients. Between the trimmed V and J ends, which lost 0 bases and 6 bases, there was a span of 12 bases. This CDR3 region has 15 residues. CDR1 is KGHSH, CDR2 LQKENI, per germline. Measured with immunoSEQ multiplex PCR; TCRdb has only the in-frame clones, and not every one. The table has 250,000 to 300,000 clones, around 79% seen once. The sequence was collected from a woman aged 55-70 years with lung cancer. The V call is TRBV18, the J call TRBJ1-5; D is undetermined. Source material: PBMCs. Here the CDR3 DNA reads TGTGCCAGCTCACCACCCGGAGGGAAGGGTCAGCCCCAGCATTTT. Its translation is CASSPPGGKGQPQHF. Combining the CDR3 with reference TRBV18 and TRBJ1-5 gives the whole variable domain NAGVMQNPRHLVRRRGQEARLRCSPMKGHSHVYWYRQLPEEGLKFMVYLQKENIIDESGMPKERFSAEFPKEGPSILRIQQVVRGDSAAYFCASSPPGGKGQPQHFGDGTRLSIL.